One TCR beta chain is described in this entry. Antigen unknown. This PCR relied on a set of 60 Vbeta primers and 13 Jbeta primers. Libraries were prepared by immunoSEQ multiplex PCR; TCRdb keeps only in-frame clonotypes and omits some of them. The sample records more than 150,000 clones, roughly 79% being singletons. The sample is drawn from a study of cytomegalovirus exposure and HLA in healthy donors. Study-level points and caveats: The study assumed roughly uniform donor sequencing depth for presence/absence analyses.

Material for sequencing was PBMCs. This receptor was taken from a man aged 45 to 65 in good health and CMV-seropositive.

CDR3 in DNA: TGTGCCACCAGCAGAGAGGGGGACAGATCCTACAATGAGCAGTTCTTC. Translating gives CATSREGDRSYNEQFF. The chain combines TRBV15 with TRBJ2-1, with 7 bases identical to TRBD1. Germline values: CDR1 LNHNV, CDR2 YYDKDF (reference sequence). After removal of 0 bases from V and 1 base from J, the junction contained 3 bases not matched to a gene. This CDR3 has 16 residues.